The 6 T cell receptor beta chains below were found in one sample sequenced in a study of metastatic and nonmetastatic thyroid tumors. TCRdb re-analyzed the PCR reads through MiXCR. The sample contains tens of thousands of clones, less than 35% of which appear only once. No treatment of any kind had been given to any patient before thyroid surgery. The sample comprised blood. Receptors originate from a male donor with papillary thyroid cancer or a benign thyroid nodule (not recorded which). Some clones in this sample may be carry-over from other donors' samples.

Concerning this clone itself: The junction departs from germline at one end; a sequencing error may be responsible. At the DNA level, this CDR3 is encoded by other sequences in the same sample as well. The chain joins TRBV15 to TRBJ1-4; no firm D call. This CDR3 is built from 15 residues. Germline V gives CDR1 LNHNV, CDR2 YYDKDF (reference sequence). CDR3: CATSRDRSATEKLFF. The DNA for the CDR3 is TGTGCTACCAGCAGAGATCGATCGGCTACCGAAAAACTGTTTTTT.

The CDR3: CASIFTTYTEAFF. CDR3 bases: TGTGCCAGCATCTTTACGACATACACTGAAGCTTTCTTT. The chain is built from TRBV11-2 and TRBJ1-1; D remains unclear. V gave up 7 bases and J gave up 3 bases, with 12 bases separating them. Germline values: CDR1 SGHAT, CDR2 FQNNGV. The CDR3 covers 13 residues.

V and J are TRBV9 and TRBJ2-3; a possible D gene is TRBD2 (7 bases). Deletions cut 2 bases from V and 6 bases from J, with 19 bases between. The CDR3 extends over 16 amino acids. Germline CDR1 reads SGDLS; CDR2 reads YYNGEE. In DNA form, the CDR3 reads TGTGCCAGCAGCGTGGCGGGGGCCTCAGCGGGGGATACGCAGTATTTT. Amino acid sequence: CASSVAGASAGDTQYF.

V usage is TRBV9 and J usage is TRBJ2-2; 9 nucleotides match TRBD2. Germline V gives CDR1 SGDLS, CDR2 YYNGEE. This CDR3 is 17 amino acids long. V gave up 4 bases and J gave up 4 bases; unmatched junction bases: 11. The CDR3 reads CASSPSALAGSTGELFF. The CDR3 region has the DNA TGTGCCAGCAGCCCATCAGCGCTAGCGGGAAGCACCGGGGAGCTGTTTTTT.

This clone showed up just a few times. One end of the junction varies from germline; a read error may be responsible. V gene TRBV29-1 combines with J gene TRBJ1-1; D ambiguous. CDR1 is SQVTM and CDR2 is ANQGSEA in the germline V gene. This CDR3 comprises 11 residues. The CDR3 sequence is CIVHVNTEAFF. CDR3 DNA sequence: TGCATCGTTCATGTTAACACTGAAGCTTTCTTT.

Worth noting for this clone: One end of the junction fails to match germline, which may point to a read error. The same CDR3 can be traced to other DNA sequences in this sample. In nucleotides, the CDR3 is TGTGCCAGCAGCCTAGCCGTGAGCTCTGGAAACACCATATATTTT. It encodes CASSLAVSSGNTIYF. The rearrangement joins TRBV7-2 to TRBJ1-3; D ambiguous. The CDR3 length is 15 residues. In germline, CDR1 is SGHTA, CDR2 FQGNSA.